The sequence of this TCR beta chain was determined in a study of T cell changes during pregnancy in multiple sclerosis (dated by TCRdb to about 2019). Looking at the study overall: In women with multiple sclerosis, the researchers looked at how the T cell repertoire shifted as pregnancy progressed.

Receptor libraries were prepared by the immunoSEQ multiplex PCR assay. Not all clones reach the TCRdb copy of this immuneACCESS table, which keeps in-frame sequences only. Checked studies attribute under half of the gap to unresolved V genes and leave the rest unexplained. For this sample there are about 80,000 clones; around nine tenths appear just once. About 1.9% of the sample is held by the ten biggest clonotypes. Including the terminal cysteine and phenylalanine, the CDR3 comprises 15 residues. Only the CDR3 DNA is retained, 45 bases long and in frame from the first base. The germline V gene gives CDR1 as SNHLY and CDR2 as FYNNEI. Trimming costs V 7 bases and J 3 bases, and their ends lie 16 bases apart. About this clone: Its antigen is not yet known. Per-base quality was not reported, and no clone a single base away is much larger than it.

The chain was built from TRBV2 and TRBJ1-3; the D gene assignment is ambiguous. The TCR was taken from a female donor with multiple sclerosis, enrolled in a pregnancy study. The starting material was peripheral blood, obtained before pregnancy. The DNA reads as follows: TGTGCCAGCACCTCGGACTCAGTACTTGGAAACACCATATATTTT. Its protein product is CASTSDSVLGNTIYF.